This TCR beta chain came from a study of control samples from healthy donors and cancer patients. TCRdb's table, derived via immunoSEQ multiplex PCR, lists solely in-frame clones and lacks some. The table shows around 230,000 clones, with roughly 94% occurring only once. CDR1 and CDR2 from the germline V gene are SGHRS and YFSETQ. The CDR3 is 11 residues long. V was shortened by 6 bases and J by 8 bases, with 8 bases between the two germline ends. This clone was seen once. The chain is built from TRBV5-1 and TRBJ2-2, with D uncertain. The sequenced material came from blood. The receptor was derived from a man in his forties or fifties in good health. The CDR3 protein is CASKVEGELFF. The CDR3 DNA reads TGCGCCAGCAAGGTAGAAGGGGAGCTGTTTTTT.